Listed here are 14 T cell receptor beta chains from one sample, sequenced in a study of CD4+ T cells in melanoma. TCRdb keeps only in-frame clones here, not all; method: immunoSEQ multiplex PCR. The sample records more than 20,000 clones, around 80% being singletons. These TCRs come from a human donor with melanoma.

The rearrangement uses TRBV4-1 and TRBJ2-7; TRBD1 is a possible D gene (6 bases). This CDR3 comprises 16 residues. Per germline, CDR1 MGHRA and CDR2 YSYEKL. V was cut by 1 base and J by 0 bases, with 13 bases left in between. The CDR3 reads CASSQAYRESSYEQYF. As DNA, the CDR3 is TGCGCCAGCAGCCAAGCGTACAGGGAAAGCTCCTACGAGCAGTACTTC.

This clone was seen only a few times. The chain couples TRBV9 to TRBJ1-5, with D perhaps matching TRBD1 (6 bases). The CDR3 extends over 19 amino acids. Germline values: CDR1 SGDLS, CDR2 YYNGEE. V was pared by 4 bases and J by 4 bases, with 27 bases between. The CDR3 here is CASSIPGPYREPKNQPQHF. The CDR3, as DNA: TGTGCCAGCAGCATCCCAGGCCCCTACAGGGAACCAAAAAATCAGCCCCAGCATTTT.

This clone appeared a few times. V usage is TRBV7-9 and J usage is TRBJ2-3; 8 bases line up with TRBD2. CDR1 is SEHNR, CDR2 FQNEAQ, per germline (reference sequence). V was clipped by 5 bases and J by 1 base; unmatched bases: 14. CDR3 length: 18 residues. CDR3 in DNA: TGTGCCAGCAGCGCAACCGGGACTAGTCCCATGGGCACAGATACGCAGTATTTT. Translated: CASSATGTSPMGTDTQYF.

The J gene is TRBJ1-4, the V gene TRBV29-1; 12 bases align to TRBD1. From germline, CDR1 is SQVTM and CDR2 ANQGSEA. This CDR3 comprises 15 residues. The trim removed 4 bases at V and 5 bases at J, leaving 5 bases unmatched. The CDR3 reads CSVGGTGGSNEKLFF. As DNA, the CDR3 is TGCAGCGTTGGCGGGACAGGGGGCTCGAATGAAAAACTGTTTTTT.

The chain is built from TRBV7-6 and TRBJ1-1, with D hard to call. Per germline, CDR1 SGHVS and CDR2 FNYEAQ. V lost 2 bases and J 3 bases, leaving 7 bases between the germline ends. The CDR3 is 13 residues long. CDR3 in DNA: TGTGCCAGCAGCTTACAAGATTACACTGAAGCTTTCTTT. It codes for CASSLQDYTEAFF.

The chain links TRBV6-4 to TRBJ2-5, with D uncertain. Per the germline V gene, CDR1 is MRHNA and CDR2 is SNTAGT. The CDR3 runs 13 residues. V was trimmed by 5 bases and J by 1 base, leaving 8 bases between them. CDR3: CASSRALQETQYF. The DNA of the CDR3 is TGTGCCAGCAGTAGAGCGCTCCAAGAGACCCAGTACTTC.

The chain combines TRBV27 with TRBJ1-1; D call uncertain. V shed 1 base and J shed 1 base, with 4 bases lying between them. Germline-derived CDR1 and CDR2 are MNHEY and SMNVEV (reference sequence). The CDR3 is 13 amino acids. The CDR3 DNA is TGTGCCAGCAGTTTATGGGGGAACACTGAAGCTTTCTTT. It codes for CASSLWGNTEAFF.

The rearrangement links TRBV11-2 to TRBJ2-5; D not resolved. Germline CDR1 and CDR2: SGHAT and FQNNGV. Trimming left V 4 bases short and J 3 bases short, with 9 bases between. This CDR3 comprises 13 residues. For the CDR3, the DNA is TGTGCCAGCAGCTCACAACTCGAAGAGACCCAGTACTTC. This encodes CASSSQLEETQYF.

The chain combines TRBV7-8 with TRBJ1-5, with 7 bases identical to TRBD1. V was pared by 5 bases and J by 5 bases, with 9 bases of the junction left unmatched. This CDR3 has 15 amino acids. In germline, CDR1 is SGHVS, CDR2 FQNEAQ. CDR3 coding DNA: TGTGCCAGCAGCCTAGTCGTCAGGGGGGATCAGCCCCAGCATTTT. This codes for CASSLVVRGDQPQHF.

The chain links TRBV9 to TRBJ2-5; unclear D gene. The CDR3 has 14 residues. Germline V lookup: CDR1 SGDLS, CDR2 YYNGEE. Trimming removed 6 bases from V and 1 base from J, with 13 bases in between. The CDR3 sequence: CASNNRGGQETQYF. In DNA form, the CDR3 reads TGTGCCAGCAACAATCGTGGCGGCCAAGAGACCCAGTACTTC.

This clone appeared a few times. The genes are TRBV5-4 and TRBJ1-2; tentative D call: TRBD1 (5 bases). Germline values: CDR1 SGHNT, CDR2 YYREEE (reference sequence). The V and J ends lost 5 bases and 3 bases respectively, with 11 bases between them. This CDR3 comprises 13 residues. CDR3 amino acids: CASRPQGDYGYTF. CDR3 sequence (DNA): TGTGCCAGCAGGCCCCAGGGTGACTATGGCTACACCTTC. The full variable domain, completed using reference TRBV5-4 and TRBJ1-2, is ETGVTQSPTHLIKTRGQQVTLRCSSQSGHNTVSWYQQALGQGPQFIFQYYREEENGRGNFPPRFSGLQFPNYSSELNVNALELDDSALYLCASRPQGDYGYTFGSGTRLTVV.

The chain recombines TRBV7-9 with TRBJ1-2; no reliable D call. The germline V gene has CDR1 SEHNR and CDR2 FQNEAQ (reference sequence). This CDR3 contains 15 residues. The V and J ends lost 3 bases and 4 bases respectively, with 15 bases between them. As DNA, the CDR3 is TGTGCCAGCAGCTTTCCTCCAGCCCGGGGCTATGGCTACACCTTC. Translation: CASSFPPARGYGYTF.

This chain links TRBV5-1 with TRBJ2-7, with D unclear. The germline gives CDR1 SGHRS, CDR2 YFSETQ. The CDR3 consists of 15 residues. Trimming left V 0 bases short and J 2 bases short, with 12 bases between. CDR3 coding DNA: TGCGCCAGCAGCTTGGGACCTACAGAAACCTACGAGCAGTACTTC. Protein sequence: CASSLGPTETYEQYF.

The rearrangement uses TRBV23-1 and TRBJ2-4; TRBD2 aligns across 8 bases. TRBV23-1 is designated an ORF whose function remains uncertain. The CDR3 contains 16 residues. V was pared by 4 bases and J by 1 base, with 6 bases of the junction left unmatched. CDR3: CASSPRGGGAKNIQYF. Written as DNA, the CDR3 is TGCGCCAGCAGTCCCCGGGGGGGCGGGGCCAAAAACATTCAGTACTTC.